This is a list of T cell receptor beta chains from one sample in a study of T-cell memory formation after mild COVID-19. TCRdb reprocessed the 5' RACE reads via MiXCR and lists one record per CDR3 protein. The sample has about 57,000 distinct CDR3 sequences; 12% are singletons. Sequenced material: PBMCs or a T cell subset sorted from them (not recorded which). The receptors shown here come from a man between 18 and 35 years old who had mild COVID-19 (a few samples of this study predate the infection). Cell type and time point are not known. The CDR3 runs from the conserved cysteine through the conserved F or W. D genes are given only for firm matches. Size values are once, few and many counts, or a class for expanded clones, and some rows have none.

J gene	V gene	clone size	CDR3 length	D gene	CDR3 protein	CDR3 DNA
TRBJ1-2	TRBV6-5	few	14	-	CASSRRVYNYGYTF	TGTGCCAGCAGTCGTAGGGTTTATAACTATGGCTACACCTTC
TRBJ2-1	TRBV4-3	many	15	-	CASSQEIGLRDEQFF	TGCGCCAGCAGCCAAGAGATCGGCCTGAGGGATGAGCAGTTCTTC
TRBJ1-2	TRBV6-5	-	15	-	CASSSSGQHLYGYTF	-
TRBJ2-6	TRBV5-1	few	17	TRBD1	CASSLKNRGSGANVLTF	TGCGCCAGCAGCTTGAAAAACAGGGGATCTGGGGCCAACGTCCTGACTTTC
TRBJ2-5	TRBV7-2	-	16	TRBD2	CASSSNGGGFQETQYF	TGTGCCAGCAGCTCGAACGGGGGGGGCTTCCAAGAGACCCAGTACTTC
TRBJ2-3	TRBV7-9	few	15	-	CASSSTGGSTDTQYF	TGTGCCAGCAGTTCGACCGGAGGTAGCACAGATACGCAGTATTTT
TRBJ2-3	TRBV6-5	few	14	-	CASSWRGGTDTQYF	TGTGCCAGCAGTTGGCGGGGAGGCACAGATACGCAGTATTTT
TRBJ1-5	TRBV2	-	13	TRBD1	CASSNRGDQPQHF	TGTGCCAGCAGTAACAGGGGGGATCAGCCCCAGCATTTT
TRBJ1-2	TRBV4-1	-	16	-	CASSQEFPGGGNGYTF	TGCGCCAGCAGCCAAGAGTTTCCCGGGGGAGGGAATGGCTACACCTTC
TRBJ2-5	TRBV10-3	few	13	-	CASLSVAGETQYF	TGTGCCAGCCTTTCTGTGGCCGGGGAGACCCAGTACTTC
TRBJ1-2	TRBV29-1	once	13	-	CSVEQRQGYGYTF	TGCAGCGTTGAACAACGGCAGGGTTATGGCTACACCTTC
TRBJ2-3	TRBV7-6	many	14	-	CASSLDATADTQYF	TGTGCCAGCAGCTTAGACGCGACGGCAGATACGCAGTATTTT
TRBJ1-1	TRBV29-1	-	12	-	CSVGDQGSEAFF	TGCAGCGTTGGGGACCAGGGATCGGAAGCTTTCTTT
TRBJ1-2	TRBV12-3/TRBV12-4	-	16	TRBD1	CASSLVRLRGLGGYTF	TGTGCCAGCAGTTTAGTTCGGCTCAGGGGGCTGGGTGGCTACACCTTC
TRBJ2-2	TRBV20-1	few	14	-	CSARDGTHTGELFF	TGCAGTGCTAGAGATGGGACCCACACCGGGGAGCTGTTTTTT
TRBJ2-7	TRBV2	-	14	TRBD1	CATARRQGSYEQYF	TGTGCCACCGCGAGGAGACAGGGATCCTACGAGCAGTACTTC
TRBJ1-5	TRBV19	-	15	TRBD1	CAISDRGNSNQPQHF	TGTGCCATCTCCGACAGGGGAAATAGCAATCAGCCCCAGCATTTT
TRBJ2-1	TRBV7-9	-	15	-	CASSLAYGTANEQFF	TGTGCCAGCAGCTTAGCCTACGGGACCGCCAATGAGCAGTTCTTC
TRBJ1-5	TRBV18	-	14	-	CASSPGWGDQPQHF	TGTGCCAGCTCACCAGGATGGGGGGATCAGCCCCAGCATTTT
TRBJ1-1	TRBV6-4	-	13	-	CASSEQANTEAFF	TGTGCCAGCAGTGAGCAAGCGAACACTGAAGCTTTCTTT
TRBJ2-5	TRBV7-2	many	16	-	CASSLVVGLGQETQYF	TGTGCCAGCAGCTTAGTAGTTGGCCTCGGGCAAGAGACCCAGTACTTC
TRBJ2-1	TRBV5-6	few	16	TRBD2	CASSSTSGTTYNEQFF	TGTGCCAGCAGCTCGACCAGCGGGACTACTTACAATGAGCAGTTCTTC
TRBJ2-1	TRBV5-1	-	16	-	CASSLPRSSGGNEQFF	TGCGCCAGCAGCTTACCCAGATCAAGTGGTGGGAATGAGCAGTTCTTC
TRBJ1-4	TRBV5-1	medium-sized	18	-	CASSDALRTIATNEKLFF	TGCGCCAGCAGTGATGCTCTGCGAACTATTGCAACTAATGAAAAACTGTTTTTT
TRBJ2-5	TRBV20-1	-	15	-	CSARNSRRGGETQYF	TGCAGTGCTAGGAATTCCAGACGCGGAGGGGAGACCCAGTACTTC
TRBJ2-4	TRBV27	few	15	-	CASLGMRRGKNIQYF	TGTGCCAGCTTAGGGATGAGGCGCGGCAAAAACATTCAGTACTTC
TRBJ2-2	TRBV6-5	-	17	TRBD2	CASSFLGLAGVTGELFF	TGTGCCAGCAGTTTCCTGGGACTAGCGGGGGTTACTGGGGAGCTGTTTTTT
TRBJ1-2	TRBV5-1	many	13	-	CASSSDYPGSYTF	TGCGCCAGCAGCTCCGATTACCCGGGGAGCTACACCTTC
TRBJ2-2	TRBV20-1	few	16	-	CSARVALGGNTGELFF	TGCAGTGCTAGAGTGGCCTTGGGGGGGAACACCGGGGAGCTGTTTTTT
TRBJ2-1	TRBV6-2/TRBV6-3	few	11	-	CASGLGNEQFF	TGTGCCAGCGGACTGGGCAATGAGCAGTTCTTC
TRBJ2-3	TRBV7-9	medium-sized	13	-	CASSPRTADTQYF	TGTGCCAGCAGCCCCAGGACCGCAGATACGCAGTATTTT
TRBJ2-6	TRBV4-1	few	15	-	CASTDMAAGANVLTF	TGCGCCAGTACTGACATGGCAGCTGGGGCCAACGTCCTGACTTTC
TRBJ1-2	TRBV19	-	13	TRBD1	CASSVDRNYGYTF	TGTGCCAGTAGCGTGGACAGGAACTATGGCTACACCTTC
TRBJ2-3	TRBV7-9	few	16	TRBD2	CASSLGTSVSTDTQYF	TGTGCCAGCAGCTTGGGAACTAGCGTCAGCACAGATACGCAGTATTTT
TRBJ2-7	TRBV5-1	few	13	TRBD1	CASSRGRGYEQYF	TGCGCCAGCAGTCGTGGCAGGGGGTACGAGCAGTACTTC
TRBJ2-5	TRBV20-1	many	14	-	CSARPGHLQETQYF	TGCAGTGCTAGACCGGGACACCTCCAAGAGACCCAGTACTTC
TRBJ2-7	TRBV6-2/TRBV6-3	many	13	-	CASSYRDNYEQYF	TGTGCCAGCAGTTACCGGGACAACTACGAGCAGTACTTC
TRBJ2-7	TRBV12-3/TRBV12-4	few	16	TRBD1	CASSTWIGTGGNEQYF	TGTGCCAGCAGCACGTGGATCGGGACAGGGGGCAACGAGCAGTACTTC
TRBJ2-5	TRBV28	-	15	TRBD2	CASRSSERGGETQYF	TGTGCCAGCCGGTCCTCCGAGCGGGGGGGAGAGACCCAGTACTTC
TRBJ2-3	TRBV5-1	few	14	-	CASSLGQTTDTQYF	TGCGCCAGCAGCTTGGGTCAGACCACAGATACGCAGTATTTT
TRBJ1-1	TRBV2	-	13	-	CASSVGGGTEAFF	TGTGCCAGCAGTGTTGGCGGGGGAACTGAAGCTTTCTTT
TRBJ2-7	TRBV5-4	many	17	TRBD2	CASSFGSGGPSSYEQYF	TGTGCCAGCAGCTTTGGTAGCGGGGGGCCGAGCTCCTACGAGCAGTACTTC
TRBJ2-5	TRBV10-1	few	17	TRBD2	CASSDHASGEYQETQYF	TGCGCCAGCAGCGACCATGCTAGCGGGGAGTACCAAGAGACCCAGTACTTC
TRBJ2-4	TRBV20-1	-	16	-	CSAQIGAGLAKNIQYF	TGCAGTGCCCAGATAGGGGCGGGGCTAGCCAAAAACATTCAGTACTTC
TRBJ1-6	TRBV27	many	13	-	CASSPQSYSPLHF	TGTGCCAGCAGCCCCCAGTCTTACTCACCCCTCCACTTT
TRBJ2-5	TRBV10-3	-	17	-	CAISGQGRSGGPETQYF	TGTGCCATCAGTGGACAGGGACGGAGCGGGGGACCCGAGACCCAGTACTTC
TRBJ1-6	TRBV6-2/TRBV6-3	few	12	-	CASATLYSPLHF	TGTGCCAGCGCTACCCTTTATTCACCCCTCCACTTT
TRBJ2-2	TRBV7-9	many	13	-	CASSFGDTGELFF	TGTGCCAGCAGCTTTGGGGACACCGGGGAGCTGTTTTTT
TRBJ2-1	TRBV7-2	few	14	TRBD2	CASSPPGGYNEQFF	TGTGCCAGCAGCCCGCCGGGGGGCTACAATGAGCAGTTCTTC
TRBJ2-3	TRBV19	few	13	TRBD2	CASSASGVDTQYF	TGTGCCAGTAGTGCCAGCGGGGTGGATACGCAGTATTTT
TRBJ2-6	TRBV9	-	16	-	CASSVGPGSGANVLTF	TGTGCCAGCAGCGTGGGACCGGGATCTGGGGCCAACGTCCTGACTTTC
TRBJ2-5	TRBV5-1	few	15	-	CASSLAVLTEETQYF	TGCGCCAGCAGCTTGGCCGTATTAACGGAAGAGACCCAGTACTTC
TRBJ2-3	TRBV5-5	many	18	-	CASNALPRDTSMAGTQYF	TGTGCCAGCAACGCTTTACCCCGGGACACCAGTATGGCTGGTACGCAGTATTTT
TRBJ2-5	TRBV5-4	few	16	TRBD2	CASSLEGGGGQETQYF	TGTGCCAGCAGCTTGGAGGGCGGCGGGGGGCAAGAGACCCAGTACTTC